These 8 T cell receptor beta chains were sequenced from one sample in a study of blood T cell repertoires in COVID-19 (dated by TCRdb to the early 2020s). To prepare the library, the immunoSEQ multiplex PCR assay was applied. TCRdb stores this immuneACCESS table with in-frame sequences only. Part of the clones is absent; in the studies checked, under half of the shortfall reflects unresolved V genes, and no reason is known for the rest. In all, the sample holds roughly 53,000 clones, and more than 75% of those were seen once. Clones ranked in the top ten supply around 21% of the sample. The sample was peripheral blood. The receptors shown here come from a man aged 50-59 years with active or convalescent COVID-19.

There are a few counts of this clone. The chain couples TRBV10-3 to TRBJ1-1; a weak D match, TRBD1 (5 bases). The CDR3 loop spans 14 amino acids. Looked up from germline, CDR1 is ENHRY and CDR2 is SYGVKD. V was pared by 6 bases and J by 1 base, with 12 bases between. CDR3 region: CAIRRGFRNTEAFF. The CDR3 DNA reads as TGTGCCATCAGGCGGGGGTTCAGGAACACTGAAGCTTTCTTT.

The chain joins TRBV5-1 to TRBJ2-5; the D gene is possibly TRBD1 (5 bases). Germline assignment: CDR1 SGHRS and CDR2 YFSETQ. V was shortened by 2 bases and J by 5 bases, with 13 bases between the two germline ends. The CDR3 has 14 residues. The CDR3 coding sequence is TGCGCCAGCAGCTTTATCCATCAGGGCGAGACCCAGTACTTC. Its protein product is CASSFIHQGETQYF. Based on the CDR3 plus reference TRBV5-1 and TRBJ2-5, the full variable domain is KAGVTQTPRYLIKTRGQQVTLSCSPISGHRSVSWYQQTPGQGLQFLFEYFSETQRNKGNFPGRFSGRQFSNSRSEMNVSTLELGDSALYLCASSFIHQGETQYFGPGTRLLVL.

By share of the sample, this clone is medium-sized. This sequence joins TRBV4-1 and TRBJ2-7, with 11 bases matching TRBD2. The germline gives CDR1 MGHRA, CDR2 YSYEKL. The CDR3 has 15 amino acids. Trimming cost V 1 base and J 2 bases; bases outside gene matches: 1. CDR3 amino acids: CASSQGLAGPYEQYF. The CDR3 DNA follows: TGCGCCAGCAGCCAAGGACTAGCGGGACCCTACGAGCAGTACTTC.

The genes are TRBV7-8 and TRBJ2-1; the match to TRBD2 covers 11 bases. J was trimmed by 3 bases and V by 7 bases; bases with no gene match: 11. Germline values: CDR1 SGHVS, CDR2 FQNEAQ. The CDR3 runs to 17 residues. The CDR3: CASTEFSGLAGYNEQFF. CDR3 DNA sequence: TGTGCCAGCACAGAGTTCTCCGGACTAGCGGGCTACAATGAGCAGTTCTTC.

DNA for the CDR3: TGCAGCGTGGGACAGGGGATTAACACTGAAGCTTTCTTT. Translated, it gives CSVGQGINTEAFF. The rearrangement joins TRBV29-1 to TRBJ1-1, with 10 bases matching TRBD1. The V gene's germline CDR1 is SQVTM and CDR2 ANQGSEA. This CDR3 contains 13 residues. After removal of 6 bases from V and 2 bases from J, the junction contained 3 bases not matched to a gene.

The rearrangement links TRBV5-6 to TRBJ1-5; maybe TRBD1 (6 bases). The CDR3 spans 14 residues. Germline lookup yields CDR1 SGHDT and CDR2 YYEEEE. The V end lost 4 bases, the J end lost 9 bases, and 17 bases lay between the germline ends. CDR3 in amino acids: CASSQGQTPRPQHF. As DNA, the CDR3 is TGTGCCAGCAGCCAAGGACAGACTCCGAGGCCCCAGCATTTT.

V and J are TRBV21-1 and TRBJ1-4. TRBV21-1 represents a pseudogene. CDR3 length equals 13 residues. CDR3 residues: CASRQQGGEKLFF. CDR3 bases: TGTGCCAGCAGGCAACAGGGAGGGGAAAAACTGTTTTTT.

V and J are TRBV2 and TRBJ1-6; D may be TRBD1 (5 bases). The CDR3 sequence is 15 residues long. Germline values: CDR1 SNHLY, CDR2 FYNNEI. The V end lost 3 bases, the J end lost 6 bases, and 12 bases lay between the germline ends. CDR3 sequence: CASSEGRGPNSPLHF. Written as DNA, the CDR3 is TGTGCCAGCAGTGAGGGGCGCGGCCCTAATTCACCCCTCCACTTT.